This T cell receptor (beta chain) was sequenced in a study of blood T cell repertoires in COVID-19 (TCRdb year 2020). As for the study more broadly: Samples covering the acute and convalescent phases of COVID-19 were provided by collaborators in the United States, Italy and Spain. The samples were drawn from the first 160 participants of the ongoing ImmuneRACE study and from 950 to 1,500 subjects provided by 6 global collaborators. The prospective study material was composed of cDNA or gDNA derived from T cells, B-cell-depleted T cells, or PBMCs. The repertoires were released in a freely available public database intended as a resource for research on the immune response to SARS-CoV-2. The dataset comprised deeply sampled blood TCRbeta repertoires from subjects exposed to, actively infected with, or recovered from COVID-19. Nearly every sample came with metadata listing a de-identified subject ID, COVID-19 status, age in years and sex. Where HLA class I and class II types were available, the types were taken from metadata supplied by the sample provider, not from assay-based typing. Beyond this particular receptor, the publication reports: How much clinical and demographic metadata was included differed by source and by participant, and the metadata was provided uncurated.

Looking up the germline V gene (reference sequence) yields CDR1 LGHDT and CDR2 YNNKEL. From the cysteine through the phenylalanine, the CDR3 covers 16 amino acids. Kept here is only the CDR3 DNA, which spans 48 bases and is read in frame from base 1. V trim: 3 bases; J trim: 2 bases; unmatched bases: 6. In the prospective study, participants were about 18 to 90 years old, resided in 24 geographic areas of the United States, and were enrolled through a virtual design. Cohort assignment in the prospective study relied on participant-reported clinical history from a screening survey and a study questionnaire. Exposed participants had been in contact, within 2 weeks of entering the study, with a person who had a PCR-confirmed or clinician-diagnosed case of COVID-19. In the prospective study, mobile phlebotomists collected whole blood, serum and a nasopharyngeal or oropharyngeal swab from each participant. Prospective study participants could optionally give additional blood draws and questionnaires over an approximately two-month period. Prospective study blood samples were shipped either frozen or at room temperature before DNA extraction.

Remarks on this clone: The clone's antigen remains unknown. No clone much larger than this one lies a single base away; base qualities are absent.

TCRbeta CDR3 regions were amplified from genomic DNA by means of the immunoSEQ Assay, a bias-controlled multiplex PCR. In the authors' own workflow: The number of nucleated cells in each sample was estimated by amplification of reference gene primers within the assay. Sequence reads were collapsed and filtered to measure the absolute abundance of every unique TCRbeta CDR3 rearrangement. Productive Simpson clonality was computed per sample as the square root of Simpson's diversity index over productive rearrangements. TCRdb retrieved this table from immuneACCESS and kept in-frame rearrangements only. Not all clones are present; in checked studies, unresolved V genes account for under half, and no reason is known for the remainder. V and J calls and clone size come straight from that table; D and trimming were deduced from the DNA. The sample table shows 300,000 to 450,000 clones, and around nine tenths are seen once. The ten largest clones add up to 0.95% to 1.1% of the sample.

Sequencing used PBMCs or T cells enriched from blood (not recorded which). The chain is encoded by TRBV3-1 (or the pseudogene TRBV3-2) joined to TRBJ2-3; 9 bases in the junction line up with TRBD2. This TCR was sampled from a woman aged 30 to 39 who had been exposed to COVID-19. The nucleotide sequence is given as TGTGCCAGCAGCCAGGAGACTAGCGGCTACACAGATACGCAGTATTTT. Its amino acids are CASSQETSGYTDTQYF.